This record looks at one T cell receptor beta chain sequence and its context. Its antigen is currently unknown. This sample is part of a study of T cells after posttransplantation cyclophosphamide. Overall study results and limits: Later post-transplant blood repertoires were often dominated by donor CD8+ memory clones. After PTCy, TRB diversity resembled that of CNI/methotrexate controls.

V was pared by 3 bases and J by 8 bases, with 13 bases of the junction left unmatched. The CDR3 consists of 16 residues. Germline assignment: CDR1 MNHNS and CDR2 SASEGT. TCRdb's copy holds only in-frame clones and misses some; the assay was immunoSEQ multiplex PCR. Found here are some 49,000 clones, 92% of them singletons; the top ten hold around 3%. The specimen was PBMCs. The receptor was isolated from a woman in her forties or fifties in good health and a related stem cell transplant donor. The J gene is TRBJ1-2, the V gene TRBV6-1, with 9 bases matching TRBD1. The DNA of the CDR3 is TGTGCCAGCAGTGATCTACTACAGGGGGCGTCTTGGGGCTACACCTTC. Its protein is CASSDLLQGASWGYTF.